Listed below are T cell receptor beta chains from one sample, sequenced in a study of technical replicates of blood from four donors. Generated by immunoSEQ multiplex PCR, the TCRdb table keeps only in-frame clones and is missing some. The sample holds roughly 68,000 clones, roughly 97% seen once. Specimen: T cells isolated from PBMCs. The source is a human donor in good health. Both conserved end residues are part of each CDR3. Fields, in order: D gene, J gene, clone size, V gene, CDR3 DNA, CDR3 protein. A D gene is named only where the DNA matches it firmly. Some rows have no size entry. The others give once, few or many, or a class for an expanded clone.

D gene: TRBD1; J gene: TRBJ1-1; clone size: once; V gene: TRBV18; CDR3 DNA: TGTGCCAGCTCCCCTCAGGGGGTGAACACTGAAGCTTTCTTT; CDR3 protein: CASSPQGVNTEAFF
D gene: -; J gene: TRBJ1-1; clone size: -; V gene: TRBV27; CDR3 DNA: TGTGCCAGCAGTTTACTAGGGGGAAAGGACACTGAAGCTTTCTTT; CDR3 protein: CASSLLGGKDTEAFF
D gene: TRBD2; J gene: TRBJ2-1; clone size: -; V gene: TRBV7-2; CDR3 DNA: TGTGCCAGCAGCTTAGGACTAGCTCACAATGAGCAGTTCTTC; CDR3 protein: CASSLGLAHNEQFF
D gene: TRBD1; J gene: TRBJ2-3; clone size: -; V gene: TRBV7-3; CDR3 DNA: TGTGCCAGCAGCTTAAAGGGCAGGGGGCCCACAGATACGCAGTATTTT; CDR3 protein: CASSLKGRGPTDTQYF
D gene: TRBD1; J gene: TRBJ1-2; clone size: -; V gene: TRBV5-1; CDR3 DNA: TGCGCCAGCAGCTTGGATGGCAGGGGGCATGGCTACACCTTC; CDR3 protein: CASSLDGRGHGYTF
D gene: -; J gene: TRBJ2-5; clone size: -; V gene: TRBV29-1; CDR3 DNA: TGCAGCGTTGCCTCCGAGACCCAGTACTTC; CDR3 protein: CSVASETQYF
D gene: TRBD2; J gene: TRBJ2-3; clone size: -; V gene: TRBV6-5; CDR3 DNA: TGTGCCAGCAGTTTAAGGACTAGCGGGTACACAGATACGCAGTATTTT; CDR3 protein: CASSLRTSGYTDTQYF
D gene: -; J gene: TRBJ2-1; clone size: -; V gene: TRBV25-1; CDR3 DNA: TGTGCCAGCAGTGAATACCCATTCAATGAGCAGTTCTTC; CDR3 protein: CASSEYPFNEQFF
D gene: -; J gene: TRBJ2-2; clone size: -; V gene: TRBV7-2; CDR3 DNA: TGTGCCAGCAGCTGGGCGGGGGCGGGAGCGGTAACCGGGGAGCTGTTTTTT; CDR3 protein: CASSWAGAGAVTGELFF
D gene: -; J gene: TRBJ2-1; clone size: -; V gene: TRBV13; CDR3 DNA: TGTGCCAGCAGCTTCAGGTACAATGAGCAGTTCTTC; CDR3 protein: CASSFRYNEQFF
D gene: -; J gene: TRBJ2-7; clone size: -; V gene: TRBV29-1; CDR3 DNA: TGCAGCGTTGTAGGGGGCTCCTACGAGCAGTACTTC; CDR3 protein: CSVVGGSYEQYF
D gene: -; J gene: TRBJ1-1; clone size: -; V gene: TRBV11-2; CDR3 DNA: TGTGCCAGCAGCCAACGGGGGGGACTGGAAGCTTTCTTT; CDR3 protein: CASSQRGGLEAFF
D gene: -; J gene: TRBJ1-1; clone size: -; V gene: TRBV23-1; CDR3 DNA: TGCGCCAGCAGTCAAACCTGGGGGAGGAGGGACACTGAAGCTTTCTTT; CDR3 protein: CASSQTWGRRDTEAFF
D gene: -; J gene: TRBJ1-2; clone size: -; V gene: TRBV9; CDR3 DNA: TGTGCCAGCTCGGAGGGAAACGTTTATGGCTACACCTTC; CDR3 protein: CASSEGNVYGYTF
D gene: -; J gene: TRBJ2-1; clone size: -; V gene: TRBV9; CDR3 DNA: TGTGCCAGCGCGCAGGGTCCATACAATGAGCAGTTCTTC; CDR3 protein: CASAQGPYNEQFF
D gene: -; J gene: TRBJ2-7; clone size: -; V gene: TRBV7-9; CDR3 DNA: TGTGCCAGCAGCCAACAGGTACCCGAGCAGTACTTC; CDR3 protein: CASSQQVPEQYF
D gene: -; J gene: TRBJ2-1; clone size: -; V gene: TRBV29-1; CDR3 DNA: TGCAGCGTTAAATTGAACGGGAGAGAATATGAGCAGTTCTTC; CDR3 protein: CSVKLNGREYEQFF
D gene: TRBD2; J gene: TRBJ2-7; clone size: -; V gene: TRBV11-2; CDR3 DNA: TGTGCCAGCAGCCCGGTAGCGGGAGGGATATACGAGCAGTACTTC; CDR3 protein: CASSPVAGGIYEQYF
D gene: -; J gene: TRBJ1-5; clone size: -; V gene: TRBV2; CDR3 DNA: TGTGCCAGCTCTCCATCCAGGAGGACGGGCAATCAGCCCCAGCATTTT; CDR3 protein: CASSPSRRTGNQPQHF
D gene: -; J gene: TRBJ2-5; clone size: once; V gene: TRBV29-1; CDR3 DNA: TGCAGCGTCGGACTTTGGGAGACCCAGTACTTC; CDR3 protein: CSVGLWETQYF